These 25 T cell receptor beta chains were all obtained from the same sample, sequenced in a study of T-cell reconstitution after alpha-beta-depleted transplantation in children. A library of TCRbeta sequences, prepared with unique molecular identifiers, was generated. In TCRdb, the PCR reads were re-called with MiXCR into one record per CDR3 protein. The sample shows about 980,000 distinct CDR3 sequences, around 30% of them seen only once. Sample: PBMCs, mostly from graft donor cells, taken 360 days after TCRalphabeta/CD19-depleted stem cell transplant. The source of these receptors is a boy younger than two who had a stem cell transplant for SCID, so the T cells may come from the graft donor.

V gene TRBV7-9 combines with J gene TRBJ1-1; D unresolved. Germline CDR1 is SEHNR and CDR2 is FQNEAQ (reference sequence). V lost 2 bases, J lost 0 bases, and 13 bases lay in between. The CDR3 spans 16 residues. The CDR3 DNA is TGTGCCAGCAGCTTACGAGGCGGGAAGCTGAACACTGAAGCTTTCTTT. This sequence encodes CASSLRGGKLNTEAFF.

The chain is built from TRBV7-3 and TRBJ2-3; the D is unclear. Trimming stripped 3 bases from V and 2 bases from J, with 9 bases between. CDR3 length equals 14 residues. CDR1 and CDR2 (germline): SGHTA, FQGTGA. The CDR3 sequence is CASSFGLHTDTQYF. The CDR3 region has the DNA TGTGCCAGCAGCTTCGGGTTGCACACAGATACGCAGTATTTT.

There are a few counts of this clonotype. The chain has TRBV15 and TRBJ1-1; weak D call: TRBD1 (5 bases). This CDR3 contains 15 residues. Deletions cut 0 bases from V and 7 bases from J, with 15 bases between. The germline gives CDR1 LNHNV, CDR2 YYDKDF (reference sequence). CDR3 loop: CATSRDGGTGGEAFF. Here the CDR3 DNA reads TGTGCCACCAGCAGAGATGGAGGGACGGGCGGTGAAGCTTTCTTT.

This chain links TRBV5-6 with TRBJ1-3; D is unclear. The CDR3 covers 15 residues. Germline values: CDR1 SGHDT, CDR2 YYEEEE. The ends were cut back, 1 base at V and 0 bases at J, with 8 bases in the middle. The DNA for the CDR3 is TGTGCCAGCAGCTTGCAGGCGCCCTCTGGAAACACCATATATTTT. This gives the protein CASSLQAPSGNTIYF.

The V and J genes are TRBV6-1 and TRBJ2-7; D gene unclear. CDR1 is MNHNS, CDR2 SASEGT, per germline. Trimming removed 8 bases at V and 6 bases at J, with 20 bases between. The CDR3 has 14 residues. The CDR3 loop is CASQPDGVASEQYF. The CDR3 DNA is TGTGCCAGCCAACCGGACGGCGTGGCCTCCGAGCAGTACTTC.

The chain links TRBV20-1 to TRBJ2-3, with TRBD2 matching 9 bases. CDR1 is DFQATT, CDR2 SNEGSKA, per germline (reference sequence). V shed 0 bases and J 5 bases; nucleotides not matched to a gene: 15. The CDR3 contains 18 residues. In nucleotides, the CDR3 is TGCAGTGCTAGAGATCAGATCGGGCTAGCGGGGTATTTAGATACGCAGTATTTT. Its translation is CSARDQIGLAGYLDTQYF.

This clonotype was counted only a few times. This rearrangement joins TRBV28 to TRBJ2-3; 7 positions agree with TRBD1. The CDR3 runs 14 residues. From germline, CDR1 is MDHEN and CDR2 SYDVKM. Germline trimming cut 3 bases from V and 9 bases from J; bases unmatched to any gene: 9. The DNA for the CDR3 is TGTGCCAGCAGTTTGAGGGGGCGCAAGACGACGCAGTATTTT. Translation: CASSLRGRKTTQYF.

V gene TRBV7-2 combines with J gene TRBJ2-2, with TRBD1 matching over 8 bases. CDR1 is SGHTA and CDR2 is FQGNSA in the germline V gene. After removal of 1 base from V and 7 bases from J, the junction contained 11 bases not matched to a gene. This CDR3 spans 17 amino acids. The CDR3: CASSLGLRTGRIGELFF. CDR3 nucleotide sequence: TGTGCCAGCAGCTTAGGGCTAAGGACAGGGAGAATCGGGGAGCTGTTTTTT.

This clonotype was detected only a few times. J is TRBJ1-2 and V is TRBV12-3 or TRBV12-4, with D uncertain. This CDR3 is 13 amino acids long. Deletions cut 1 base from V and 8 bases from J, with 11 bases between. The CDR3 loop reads CASSLGQDLGYTF. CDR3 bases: TGTGCCAGCAGTTTAGGGCAGGACTTGGGCTACACCTTC.

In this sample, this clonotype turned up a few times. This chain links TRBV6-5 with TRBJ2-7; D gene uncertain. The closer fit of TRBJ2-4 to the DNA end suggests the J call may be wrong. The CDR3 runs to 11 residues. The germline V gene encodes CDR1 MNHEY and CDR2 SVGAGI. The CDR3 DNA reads TGTGCCAGCAGTTCCGGAACCATTCAGTACTTC. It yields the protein CASSSGTIQYF.

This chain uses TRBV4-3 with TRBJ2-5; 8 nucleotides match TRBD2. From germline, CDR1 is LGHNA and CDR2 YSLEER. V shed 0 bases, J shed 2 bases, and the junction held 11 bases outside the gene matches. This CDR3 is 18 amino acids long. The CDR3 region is CASSQDGSWGGGQETQYF. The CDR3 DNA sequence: TGCGCCAGCAGCCAAGATGGTAGTTGGGGCGGGGGGCAAGAGACCCAGTACTTC.

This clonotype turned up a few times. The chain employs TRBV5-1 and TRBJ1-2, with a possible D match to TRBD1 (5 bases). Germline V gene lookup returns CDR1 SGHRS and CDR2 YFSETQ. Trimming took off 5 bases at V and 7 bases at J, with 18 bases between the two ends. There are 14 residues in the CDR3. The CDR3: CASRAGTGVGGYTF. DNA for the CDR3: TGCGCCAGCAGGGCCGGGACGGGGGTCGGTGGCTACACCTTC.

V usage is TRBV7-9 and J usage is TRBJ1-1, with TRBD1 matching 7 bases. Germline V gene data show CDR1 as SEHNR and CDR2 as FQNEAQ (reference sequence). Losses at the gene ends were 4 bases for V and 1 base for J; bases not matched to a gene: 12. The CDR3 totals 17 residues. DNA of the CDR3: TGTGCCAGCAGCTCCCCATTTCCGACAGGGAAGAACACTGAAGCTTTCTTT. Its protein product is CASSSPFPTGKNTEAFF. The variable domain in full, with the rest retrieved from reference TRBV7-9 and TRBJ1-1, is DTGVSQNPRHKITKRGQNVTFRCDPISEHNRLYWYRQTLGQGPEFLTYFQNEAQLEKSRLLSDRFSAERPKGSFSTLEIQRTEQGDSAMYLCASSSPFPTGKNTEAFFGQGTRLTVV.

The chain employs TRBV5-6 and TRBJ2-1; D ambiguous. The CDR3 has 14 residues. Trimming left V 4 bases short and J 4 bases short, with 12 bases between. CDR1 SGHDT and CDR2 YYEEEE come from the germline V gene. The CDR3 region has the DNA TGTGCCAGCAGCGTACTTACAGTATACAATGAGCAGTTCTTC. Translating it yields CASSVLTVYNEQFF.

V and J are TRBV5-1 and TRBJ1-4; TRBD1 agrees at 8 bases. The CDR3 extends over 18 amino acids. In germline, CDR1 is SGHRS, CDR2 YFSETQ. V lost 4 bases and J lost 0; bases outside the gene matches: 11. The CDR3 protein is CASSPYLQGVTTNEKLFF. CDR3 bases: TGCGCCAGCAGCCCCTACCTACAGGGGGTTACAACTAATGAAAAACTGTTTTTT.

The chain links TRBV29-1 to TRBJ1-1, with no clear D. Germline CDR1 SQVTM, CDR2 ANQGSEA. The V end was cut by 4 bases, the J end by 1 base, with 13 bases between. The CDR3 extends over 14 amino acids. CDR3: CSVGQVLSNTEAFF. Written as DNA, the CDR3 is TGCAGCGTTGGTCAGGTATTGTCGAACACTGAAGCTTTCTTT.

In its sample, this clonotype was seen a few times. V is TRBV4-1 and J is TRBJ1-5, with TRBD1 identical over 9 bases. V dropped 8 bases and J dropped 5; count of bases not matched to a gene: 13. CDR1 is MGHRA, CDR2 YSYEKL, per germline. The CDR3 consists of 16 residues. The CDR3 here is CASGRGLTGGHQPQHF. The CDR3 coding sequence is TGCGCCAGCGGTAGGGGCTTAACAGGGGGCCATCAGCCCCAGCATTTT.

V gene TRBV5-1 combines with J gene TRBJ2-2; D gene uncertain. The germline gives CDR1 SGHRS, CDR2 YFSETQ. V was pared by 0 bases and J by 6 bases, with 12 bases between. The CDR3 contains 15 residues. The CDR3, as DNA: TGCGCCAGCAGCTTGGTGGCGTCCTCCGCCGGGGAGCTGTTTTTT. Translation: CASSLVASSAGELFF.

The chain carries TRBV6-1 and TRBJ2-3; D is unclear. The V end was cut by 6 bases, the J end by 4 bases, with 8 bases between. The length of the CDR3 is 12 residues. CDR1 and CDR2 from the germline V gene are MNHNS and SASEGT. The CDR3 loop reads CASRIGSDTQYF. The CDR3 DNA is TGTGCCAGCAGGATAGGGTCAGATACGCAGTATTTT.

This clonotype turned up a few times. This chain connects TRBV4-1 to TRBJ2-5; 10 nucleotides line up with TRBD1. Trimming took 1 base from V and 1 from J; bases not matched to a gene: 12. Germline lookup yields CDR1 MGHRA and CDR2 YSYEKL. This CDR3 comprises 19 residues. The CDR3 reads CASSQGDRGRGYAQETQYF. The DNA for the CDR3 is TGCGCCAGCAGCCAAGGGGACAGGGGCAGGGGCTATGCCCAAGAGACCCAGTACTTC.

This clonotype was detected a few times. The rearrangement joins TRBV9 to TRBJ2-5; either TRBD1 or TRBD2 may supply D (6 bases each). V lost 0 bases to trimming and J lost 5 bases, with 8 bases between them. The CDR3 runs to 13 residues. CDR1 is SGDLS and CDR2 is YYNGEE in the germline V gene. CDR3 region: CASSVVGGETQYF. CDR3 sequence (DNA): TGTGCCAGCAGCGTAGTCGGGGGCGAGACCCAGTACTTC.

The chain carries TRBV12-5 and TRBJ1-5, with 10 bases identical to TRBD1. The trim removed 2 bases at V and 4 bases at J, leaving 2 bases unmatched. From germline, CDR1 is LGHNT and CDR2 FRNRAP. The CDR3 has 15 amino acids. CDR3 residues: CASGLRGQGNQPQHF. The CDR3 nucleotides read TGTGCTAGTGGTTTGAGGGGACAGGGGAATCAGCCCCAGCATTTT.

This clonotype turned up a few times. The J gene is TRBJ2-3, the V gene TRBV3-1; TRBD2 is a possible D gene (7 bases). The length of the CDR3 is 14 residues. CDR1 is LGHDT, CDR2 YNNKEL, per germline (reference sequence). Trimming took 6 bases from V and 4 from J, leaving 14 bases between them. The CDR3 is CASRGGLAADTQYF. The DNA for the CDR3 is TGTGCCAGCAGGGGGGGGCTAGCGGCAGATACGCAGTATTTT.

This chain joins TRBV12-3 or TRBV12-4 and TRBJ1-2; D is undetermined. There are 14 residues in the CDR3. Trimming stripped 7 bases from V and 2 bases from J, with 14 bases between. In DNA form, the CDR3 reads TGTGCCAGCATCCAGAGAGAGGCCAACTATGGCTACACCTTC. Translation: CASIQREANYGYTF.

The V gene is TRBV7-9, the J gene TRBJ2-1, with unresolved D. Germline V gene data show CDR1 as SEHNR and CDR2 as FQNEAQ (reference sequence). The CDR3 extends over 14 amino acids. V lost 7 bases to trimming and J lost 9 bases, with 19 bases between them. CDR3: CASIPLRRSREQFF. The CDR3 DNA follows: TGTGCCAGCATCCCTCTCCGTAGGAGTCGTGAGCAGTTCTTC.